This entry features one T cell receptor beta chain sequence. This sample stems from a study of blood T cell repertoires in COVID-19. At the level of the study: Sites across the United States, Italy and Spain contributed samples from acute and convalescent COVID-19. In each case, the material was cDNA or gDNA derived from T cells, B-cell-depleted T cells, or PBMCs.

CDR1 is SQVTM and CDR2 is ANQGSEA in the germline V gene. The CDR3 is made up of 14 amino acids. Germline trimming cut 4 bases from V and 1 base from J; bases unmatched to any gene: 7. Original methodology: Nucleated cell number was recorded as an estimate derived from reference gene primer amplification. Only in-frame clones appear in the TCRdb table, and some are missing; sequencing was by immunoSEQ multiplex PCR. Clone size and V and J calls were adopted from that table, with D and trimming inferred from the DNA. The repertoire has approximately 94,000 clones, around 90% of them found once; the top ten carry roughly 4%.

The V gene is TRBV29-1, the J gene TRBJ2-7; 7 positions match TRBD1. The receptor's source is a woman between 50 and 59 years old in a cohort sampled during active COVID-19. The sample was peripheral blood. CDR3 loop: CSVAPGQISYEQYF. In nucleotides, the CDR3 is TGCAGCGTTGCACCGGGACAGATTTCCTACGAGCAGTACTTC.